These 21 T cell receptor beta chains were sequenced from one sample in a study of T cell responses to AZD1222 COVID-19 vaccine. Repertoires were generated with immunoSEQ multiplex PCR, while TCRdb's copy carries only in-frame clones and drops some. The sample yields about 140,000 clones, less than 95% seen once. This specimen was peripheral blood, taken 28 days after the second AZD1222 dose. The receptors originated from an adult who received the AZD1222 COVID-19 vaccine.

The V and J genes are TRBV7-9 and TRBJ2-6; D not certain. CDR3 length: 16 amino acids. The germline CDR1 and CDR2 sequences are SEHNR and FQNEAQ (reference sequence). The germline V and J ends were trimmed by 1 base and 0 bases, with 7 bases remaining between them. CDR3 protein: CASSLEVGSGANVLTF. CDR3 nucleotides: TGTGCCAGCAGCTTAGAGGTCGGCTCTGGGGCCAACGTCCTGACTTTC. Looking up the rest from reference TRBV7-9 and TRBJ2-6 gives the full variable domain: DTGVSQNPRHKITKRGQNVTFRCDPISEHNRLYWYRQTLGQGPEFLTYFQNEAQLEKSRLLSDRFSAERPKGSFSTLEIQRTEQGDSAMYLCASSLEVGSGANVLTFGAGSRLTVL.

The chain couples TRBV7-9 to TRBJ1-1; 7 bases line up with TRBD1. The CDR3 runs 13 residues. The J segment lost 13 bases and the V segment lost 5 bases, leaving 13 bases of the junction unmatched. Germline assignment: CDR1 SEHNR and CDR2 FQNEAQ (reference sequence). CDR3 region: CASSPTGQPTVFF. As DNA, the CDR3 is TGTGCCAGCAGCCCCACGGGACAGCCCACGGTTTTCTTT.

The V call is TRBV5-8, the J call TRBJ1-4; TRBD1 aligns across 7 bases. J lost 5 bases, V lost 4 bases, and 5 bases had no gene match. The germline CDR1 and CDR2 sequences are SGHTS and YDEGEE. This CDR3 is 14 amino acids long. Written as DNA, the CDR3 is TGTGCCAGCAGCCCTCGGGACAGCAATGAAAAACTGTTTTTT. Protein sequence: CASSPRDSNEKLFF.

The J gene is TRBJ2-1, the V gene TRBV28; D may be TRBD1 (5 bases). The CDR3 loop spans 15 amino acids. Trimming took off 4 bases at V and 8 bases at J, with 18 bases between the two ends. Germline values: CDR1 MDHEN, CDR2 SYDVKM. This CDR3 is CASSSFFIRQHEQFF. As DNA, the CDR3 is TGTGCCAGCAGTTCCTTTTTTATCCGACAGCATGAGCAGTTCTTC.

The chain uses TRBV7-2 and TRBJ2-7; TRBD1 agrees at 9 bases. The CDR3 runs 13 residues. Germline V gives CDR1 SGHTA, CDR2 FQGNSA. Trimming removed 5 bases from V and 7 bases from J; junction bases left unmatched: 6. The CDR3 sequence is CASSPGTGQEQYF. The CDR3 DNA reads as TGTGCCAGCAGCCCCGGGACAGGGCAAGAGCAGTACTTC.

In nucleotides, the CDR3 is TGCGCCAGCAGCTCGGATACCGGGACCCAGAACACCGGGGAGCTGTTTTTT. It codes for CASSSDTGTQNTGELFF. The rearrangement links TRBV5-1 to TRBJ2-2, with D perhaps matching TRBD1 or TRBD2 (5 bases each). This CDR3 region has 17 residues. V was trimmed by 3 bases and J by 1 base, leaving 16 bases between them. Germline lookup yields CDR1 SGHRS and CDR2 YFSETQ.

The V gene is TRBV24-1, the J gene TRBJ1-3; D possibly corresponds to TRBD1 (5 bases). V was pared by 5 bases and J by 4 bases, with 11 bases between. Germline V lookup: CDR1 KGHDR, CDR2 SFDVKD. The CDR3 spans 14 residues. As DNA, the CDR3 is TGTGCCACCAGTGGCACCGGGGACGGAAACACCATATATTTT. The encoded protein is CATSGTGDGNTIYF.

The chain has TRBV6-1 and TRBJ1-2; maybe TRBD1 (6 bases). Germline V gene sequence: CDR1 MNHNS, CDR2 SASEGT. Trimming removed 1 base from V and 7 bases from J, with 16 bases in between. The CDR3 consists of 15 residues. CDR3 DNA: TGTGCCAGCAGTGAAGACAACAGGGCTTTCTTTGGCTACACCTTC. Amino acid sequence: CASSEDNRAFFGYTF.

In DNA form, the CDR3 reads TGTGCCAGTAGTATGAGGAATTCACCCCTCCACTTT. Its protein is CASSMRNSPLHF. The chain uses TRBV19 and TRBJ1-6, with D unclear. Trimming shortened V by 3 bases and J by 7 bases, and 4 bases separated the two germline ends. CDR1 LNHDA and CDR2 SQIVND come from the germline V gene (reference sequence). The CDR3 has 12 residues. The full variable domain, rest sourced from reference TRBV19 and TRBJ1-6, is DGGITQSPKYLFRKEGQNVTLSCEQNLNHDAMYWYRQDPGQGLRLIYYSQIVNDFQKGDIAEGYSVSREKKESFPLTVTSAQKNPTAFYLCASSMRNSPLHFGNGTRLTVT.

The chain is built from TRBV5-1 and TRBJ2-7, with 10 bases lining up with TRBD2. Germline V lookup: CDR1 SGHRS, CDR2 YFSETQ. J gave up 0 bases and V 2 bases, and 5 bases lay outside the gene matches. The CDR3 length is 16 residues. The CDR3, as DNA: TGCGCCAGCAGCTTCTCTAGCGGGGGAAGCTCCTACGAGCAGTACTTC. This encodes CASSFSSGGSSYEQYF. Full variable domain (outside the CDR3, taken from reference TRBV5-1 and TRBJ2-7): KAGVTQTPRYLIKTRGQQVTLSCSPISGHRSVSWYQQTPGQGLQFLFEYFSETQRNKGNFPGRFSGRQFSNSRSEMNVSTLELGDSALYLCASSFSSGGSSYEQYFGPGTRLTVT.

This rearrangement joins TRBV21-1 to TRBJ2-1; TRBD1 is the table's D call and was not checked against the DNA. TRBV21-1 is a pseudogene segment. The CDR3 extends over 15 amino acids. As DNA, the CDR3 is TGTGCCAGCAGGCCGGGACAGGGGGGGCTCAATGAGCAGTTCTTC. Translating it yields CASRPGQGGLNEQFF.

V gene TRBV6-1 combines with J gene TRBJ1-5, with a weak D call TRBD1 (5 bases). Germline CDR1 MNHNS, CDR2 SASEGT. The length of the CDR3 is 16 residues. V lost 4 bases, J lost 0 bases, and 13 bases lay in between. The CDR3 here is CASSGNIQGSNQPQHF. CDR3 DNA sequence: TGTGCCAGCAGTGGGAATATTCAGGGTAGCAATCAGCCCCAGCATTTT.

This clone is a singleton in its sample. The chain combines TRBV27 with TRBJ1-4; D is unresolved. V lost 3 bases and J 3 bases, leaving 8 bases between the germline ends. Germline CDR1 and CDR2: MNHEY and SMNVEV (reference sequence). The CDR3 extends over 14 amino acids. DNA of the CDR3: TGTGCCAGCAGTTTGAGTCCGGCTAATGAAAAACTGTTTTTT. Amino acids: CASSLSPANEKLFF.

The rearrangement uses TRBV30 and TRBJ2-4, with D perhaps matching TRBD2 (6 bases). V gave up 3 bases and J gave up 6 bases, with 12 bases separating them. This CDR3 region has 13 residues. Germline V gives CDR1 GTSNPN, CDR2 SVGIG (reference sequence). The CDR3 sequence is CAWREGRLNIQYF. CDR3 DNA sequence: TGTGCCTGGAGGGAGGGCAGATTAAACATTCAGTACTTC. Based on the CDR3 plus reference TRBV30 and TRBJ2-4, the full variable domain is SQTIHQWPATLVQPVGSPLSLECTVEGTSNPNLYWYRQAAGRGLQLLFYSVGIGQISSEVPQNLSASRPQDRQFILSSKKLLLSDSGFYLCAWREGRLNIQYFGAGTRLSVL.

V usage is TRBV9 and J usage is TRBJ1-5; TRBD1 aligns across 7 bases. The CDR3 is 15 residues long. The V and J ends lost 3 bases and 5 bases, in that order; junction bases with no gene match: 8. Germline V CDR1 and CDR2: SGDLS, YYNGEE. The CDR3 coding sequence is TGTGCCAGCAGCGCATACCGGGACAGTTATCAGCCCCAGCATTTT. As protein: CASSAYRDSYQPQHF.

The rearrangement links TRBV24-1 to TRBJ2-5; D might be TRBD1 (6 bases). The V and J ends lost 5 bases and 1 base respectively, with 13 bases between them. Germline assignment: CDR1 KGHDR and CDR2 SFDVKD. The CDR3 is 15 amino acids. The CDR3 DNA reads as TGTGCCACCAGTGGGGTGGACAGTCTCCAAGAGACCCAGTACTTC. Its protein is CATSGVDSLQETQYF.

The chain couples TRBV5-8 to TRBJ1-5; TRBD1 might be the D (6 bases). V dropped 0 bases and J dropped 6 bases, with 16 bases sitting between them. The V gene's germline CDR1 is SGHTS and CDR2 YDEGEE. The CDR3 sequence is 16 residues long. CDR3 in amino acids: CASSLAGVVFRQPQHF. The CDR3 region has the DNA TGTGCCAGCAGCTTGGCAGGGGTAGTTTTTCGTCAGCCCCAGCATTTT.

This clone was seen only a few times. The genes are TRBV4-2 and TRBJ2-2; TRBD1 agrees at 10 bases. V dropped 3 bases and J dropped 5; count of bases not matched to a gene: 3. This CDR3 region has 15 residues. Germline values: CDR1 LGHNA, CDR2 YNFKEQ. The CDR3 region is CASSHRDRGTGELFF. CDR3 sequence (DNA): TGTGCCAGCAGCCACAGGGACAGGGGTACCGGGGAGCTGTTTTTT.

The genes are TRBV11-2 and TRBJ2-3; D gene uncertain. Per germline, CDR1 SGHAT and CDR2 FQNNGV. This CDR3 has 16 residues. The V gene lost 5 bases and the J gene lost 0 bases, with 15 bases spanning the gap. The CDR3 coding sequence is TGTGCCAGCAGCCACCGCCGTCTATCTAGCACAGATACGCAGTATTTT. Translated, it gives CASSHRRLSSTDTQYF.

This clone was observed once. The CDR3 protein is CATRVSGGTEAFF. In DNA, the CDR3 is TGTGCCACCAGGGTGTCAGGGGGCACTGAAGCTTTCTTT. This sequence joins TRBV15 and TRBJ1-1, with 7 positions matching TRBD1. The CDR3 is 13 amino acids. The germline gives CDR1 LNHNV, CDR2 YYDKDF (reference sequence). Trimming removed 6 bases from V and 4 bases from J; junction bases left unmatched: 5.

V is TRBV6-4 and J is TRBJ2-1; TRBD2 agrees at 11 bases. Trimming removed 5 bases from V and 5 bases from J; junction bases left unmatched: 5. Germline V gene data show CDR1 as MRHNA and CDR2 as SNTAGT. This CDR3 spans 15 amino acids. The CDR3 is CASSSGTSGNNEQFF. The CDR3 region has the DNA TGTGCCAGCAGTTCCGGGACTAGCGGAAACAATGAGCAGTTCTTC.